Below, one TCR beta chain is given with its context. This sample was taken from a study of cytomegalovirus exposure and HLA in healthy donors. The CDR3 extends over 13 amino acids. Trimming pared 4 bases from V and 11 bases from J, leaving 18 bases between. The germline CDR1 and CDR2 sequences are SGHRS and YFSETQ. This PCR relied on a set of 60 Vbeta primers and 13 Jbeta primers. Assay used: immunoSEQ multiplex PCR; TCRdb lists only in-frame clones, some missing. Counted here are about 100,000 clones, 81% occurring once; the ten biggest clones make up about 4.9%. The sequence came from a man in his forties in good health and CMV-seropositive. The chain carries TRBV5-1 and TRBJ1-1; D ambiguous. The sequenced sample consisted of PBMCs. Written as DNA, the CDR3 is TGCGCCAGCAGCCTGGAGTTAATGGGCTTCGCTTTCTTT. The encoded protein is CASSLELMGFAFF.